This T cell receptor beta chain was identified during a study of blood T cell repertoires in COVID-19 (dated by TCRdb to between 2020 and 2021). About the full investigation: The collaborator samples originated in the United States, Italy and Spain and spanned the acute and convalescent phases of COVID-19. HLA class I and class II types, where available, came from metadata supplied by the sample provider rather than from assay-based typing. The material from the prospective study consisted of cDNA or gDNA derived from T cells, B-cell-depleted T cells, or PBMCs. Sample metadata almost always included a de-identified subject ID, COVID-19 status, age in years and sex. The dataset comprised deeply sampled blood TCRbeta repertoires from subjects exposed to, actively infected with, or recovered from COVID-19. The repertoires were released in a freely available public database intended as a resource for research on the immune response to SARS-CoV-2. Samples were obtained from the ongoing ImmuneRACE study (first 160 participants) and from some 1,200 subjects provided by 6 global collaborators.

Summary of the overall study and its limitations: How much clinical and demographic metadata was included differed by source and by participant, and the metadata was provided uncurated.

TCRbeta CDR3 regions were amplified from genomic DNA by means of the immunoSEQ Assay, a bias-controlled multiplex PCR. The published analysis was carried out like this. Nucleated cell counts per sample were estimated from amplification of reference gene primers within the assay. To quantify the absolute abundance of each unique TCRbeta CDR3 rearrangement, sequence reads were collapsed and filtered. For each sample, productive Simpson clonality was calculated by taking the square root of Simpson's diversity index across productive rearrangements. TCRdb holds this immuneACCESS table with in-frame rearrangements only. Some clones are missing; in checked studies, unresolved V genes explain under half, and the rest has no known cause. The V and J calls and clone size come from that table; D and trimming were worked out from the DNA. The sample table contains under 300,000 clones; only one count was recorded for approximately 88% of them. 0.94% of the sample belongs to the ten largest clones.

In regard to this clone: Its recognized antigen is unknown. Nothing much larger sits one base from this clone, and base qualities are not available.

The CDR3 runs 11 residues from the cysteine to the phenylalanine. The only DNA kept is the CDR3, 33 bases in frame from the first base. Cut back by 0 bases and 8 bases, the V and J ends lie 3 bases apart. The germline V gene supplies CDR1 SGHRS and CDR2 YFSETQ. Another Seattle source contributed samples from volunteer blood donors who had recovered from COVID-19. Each collaborating institution followed its own protocols to collect whole blood in K2EDTA tubes. For TCRbeta analysis, collaborator samples were shipped as frozen whole blood, as isolated PBMCs, or as DNA extracted from either sample type. The rearranged segments are TRBV5-1 and TRBJ2-1, with the D gene uncertain. The sample comprised peripheral blood. The source is a woman aged 40 to 49 who had recovered from COVID-19. The CDR3 corresponds to CASSLDYEQFF. Read as DNA, the sequence is TGCGCCAGCAGCTTGGACTATGAGCAGTTCTTC. With all but the CDR3 taken from the reference TRBV5-1 and TRBJ2-1 genes, the full variable domain is: KAGVTQTPRYLIKTRGQQVTLSCSPISGHRSVSWYQQTPGQGLQFLFEYFSETQRNKGNFPGRFSGRQFSNSRSEMNVSTLELGDSALYLCASSLDYEQFFGPGTRLTVL.